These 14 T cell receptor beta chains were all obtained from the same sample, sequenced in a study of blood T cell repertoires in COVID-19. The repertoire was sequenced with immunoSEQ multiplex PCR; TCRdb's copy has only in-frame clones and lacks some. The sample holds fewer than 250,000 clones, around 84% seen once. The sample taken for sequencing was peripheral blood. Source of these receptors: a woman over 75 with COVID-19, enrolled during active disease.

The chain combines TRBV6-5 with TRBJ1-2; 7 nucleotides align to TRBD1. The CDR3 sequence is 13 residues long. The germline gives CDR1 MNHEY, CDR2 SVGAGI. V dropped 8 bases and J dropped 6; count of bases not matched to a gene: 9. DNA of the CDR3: TGTGCCAGCGGCGGGACAGCGTTAGATGGCTACACCTTC. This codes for CASGGTALDGYTF.

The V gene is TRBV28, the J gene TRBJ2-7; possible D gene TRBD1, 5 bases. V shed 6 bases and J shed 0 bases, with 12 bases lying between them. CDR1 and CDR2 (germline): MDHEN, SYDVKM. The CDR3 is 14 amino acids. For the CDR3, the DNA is TGTGCCAGCAGCCGAGACAGCTTCTCCTACGAGCAGTACTTC. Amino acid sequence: CASSRDSFSYEQYF.

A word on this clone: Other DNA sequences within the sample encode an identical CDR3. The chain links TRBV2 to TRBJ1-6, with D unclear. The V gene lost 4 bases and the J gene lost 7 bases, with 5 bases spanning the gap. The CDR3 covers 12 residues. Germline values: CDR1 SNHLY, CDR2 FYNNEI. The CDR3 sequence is CASSGQNSPLHF. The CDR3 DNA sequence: TGTGCCAGCAGTGGGCAGAATTCACCCCTCCACTTT.

This CDR3 reads CASSRGRDGELFF. The CDR3 DNA reads TGTGCCAGCAGCCGGGGCAGAGACGGGGAGCTGTTTTTT. This chain connects TRBV7-8 to TRBJ2-2; D tentatively fits TRBD1 or TRBD2 (5 bases each). CDR1 and CDR2 from the germline V gene are SGHVS and FQNEAQ. V shed 5 bases and J shed 7 bases, with 11 bases lying between them. There are 13 residues in the CDR3.

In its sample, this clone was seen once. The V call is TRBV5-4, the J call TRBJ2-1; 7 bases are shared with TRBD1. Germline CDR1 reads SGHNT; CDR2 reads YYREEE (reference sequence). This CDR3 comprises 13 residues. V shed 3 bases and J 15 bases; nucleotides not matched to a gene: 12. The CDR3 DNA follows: TGTGCCAGCAGCTACGGCCAGACAGGGATGGGGTTCTTC. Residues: CASSYGQTGMGFF.

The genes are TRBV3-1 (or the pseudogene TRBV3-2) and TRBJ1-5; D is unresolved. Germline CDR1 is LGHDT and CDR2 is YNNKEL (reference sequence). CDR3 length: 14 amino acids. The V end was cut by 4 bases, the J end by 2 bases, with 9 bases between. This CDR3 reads CASSLNGGNQPQHF. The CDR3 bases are TGTGCCAGCAGCCTAAACGGGGGCAATCAGCCCCAGCATTTT.

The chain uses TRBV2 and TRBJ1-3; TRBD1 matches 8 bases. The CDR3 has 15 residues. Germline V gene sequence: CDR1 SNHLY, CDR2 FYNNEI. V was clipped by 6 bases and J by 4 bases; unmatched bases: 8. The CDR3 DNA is TGTGCCAGCAGCCTGACAGGGGAGTCCGGAAACACCATATATTTT. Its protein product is CASSLTGESGNTIYF.

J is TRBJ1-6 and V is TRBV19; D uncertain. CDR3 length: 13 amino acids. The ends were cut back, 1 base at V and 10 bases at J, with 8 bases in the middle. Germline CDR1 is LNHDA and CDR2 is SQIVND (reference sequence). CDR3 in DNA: TGTGCCAGTAGTATAGGTCCAGTGTCACCCCTCCACTTT. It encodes CASSIGPVSPLHF.

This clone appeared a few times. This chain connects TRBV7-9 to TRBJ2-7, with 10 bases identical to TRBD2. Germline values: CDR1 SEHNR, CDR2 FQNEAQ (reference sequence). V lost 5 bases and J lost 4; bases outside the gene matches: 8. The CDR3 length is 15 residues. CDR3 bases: TGTGCCAGCAGCATGCCGGGACTAGCGCATTACGAGCAGTACTTC. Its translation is CASSMPGLAHYEQYF.

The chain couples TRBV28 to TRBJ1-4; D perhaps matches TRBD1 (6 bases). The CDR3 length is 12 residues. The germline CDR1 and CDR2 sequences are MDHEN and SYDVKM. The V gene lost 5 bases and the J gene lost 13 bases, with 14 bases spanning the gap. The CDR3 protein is CASSAQGSALFF. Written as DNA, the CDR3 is TGTGCCAGCAGTGCACAGGGTTCTGCACTGTTTTTT. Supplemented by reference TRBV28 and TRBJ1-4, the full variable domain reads DVKVTQSSRYLVKRTGEKVFLECVQDMDHENMFWYRQDPGLGLRLIYFSYDVKMKEKGDIPEGYSVSREKKERFSLILESASTNQTSMYLCASSAQGSALFFGSGTQLSVL.

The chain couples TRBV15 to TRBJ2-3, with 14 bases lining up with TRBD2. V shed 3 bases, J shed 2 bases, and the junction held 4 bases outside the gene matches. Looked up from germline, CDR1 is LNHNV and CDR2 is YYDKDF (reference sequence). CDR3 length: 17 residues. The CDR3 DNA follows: TGTGCCACCAGCAGTAGACTAGCGGGGGGGTCCACAGATACGCAGTATTTT. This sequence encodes CATSSRLAGGSTDTQYF.

The CDR3 DNA is TGCGCCAGCAGCTTGGAAGGGGGCCAAGGGGCCAACGTCCTGACTTTC. Its protein product is CASSLEGGQGANVLTF. This chain joins TRBV5-1 and TRBJ2-6; 7 nucleotides match TRBD1. J gave up 4 bases and V 0 bases, and 4 bases lay outside the gene matches. The length of the CDR3 is 16 residues. Germline CDR1 SGHRS, CDR2 YFSETQ.

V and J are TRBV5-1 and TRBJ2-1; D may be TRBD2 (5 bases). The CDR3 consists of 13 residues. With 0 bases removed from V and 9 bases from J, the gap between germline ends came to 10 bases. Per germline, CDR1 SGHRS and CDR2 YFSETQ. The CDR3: CASSLDRGSEQFF. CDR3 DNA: TGCGCCAGCAGCTTGGATAGAGGGAGTGAGCAGTTCTTC.

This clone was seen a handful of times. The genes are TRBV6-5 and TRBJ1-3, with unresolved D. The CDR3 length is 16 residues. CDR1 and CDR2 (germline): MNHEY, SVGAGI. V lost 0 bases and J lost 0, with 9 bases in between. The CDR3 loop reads CASSYSAGSSGNTIYF. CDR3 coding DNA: TGTGCCAGCAGTTACTCGGCAGGTAGCTCTGGAAACACCATATATTTT.